This TCR beta chain is from a study of T cell responses to AZD1222 COVID-19 vaccine. In the study overall: Pooling of second doses given at about 4 or about 12 weeks was done.

Findings and limits, study-wide: Spike-specific TCR breadth and depth went up after people got two AZD1222 doses. Clonal diversity was possibly underestimated, and white British individuals and females predominated among donors.

Concerning this clone: Its antigen is unknown.

The CDR3 sequence is 15 residues long. The ends were cut back, 1 base at V and 0 bases at J, with 6 bases in the middle. Germline CDR1 is MGHRA and CDR2 is YSYEKL. The repertoire was sequenced with immunoSEQ multiplex PCR; TCRdb's copy has only in-frame clones and lacks some. Of 44,000 or so clones in the sample, about 83% were seen once. The chain couples TRBV4-1 to TRBJ2-2; weak D call: TRBD2 (5 bases). The receptor's source is an adult in good health. The sample consisted of peripheral blood, taken on day 0 of AZD1222 vaccination. The CDR3 spells CASSQVGTNTGELFF. CDR3 sequence (DNA): TGCGCCAGCAGCCAAGTCGGGACGAACACCGGGGAGCTGTTTTTT.